The T cell receptor (beta chain) described here comes from a study of beta chain features in type 1 diabetes. For the study at large: Sorted cells, around 100 million in number, were examined across all samples.

The CDR3 loop spans 16 amino acids. V dropped 4 bases and J dropped 2; count of bases not matched to a gene: 10. Germline V gives CDR1 SGHAT, CDR2 FQNNGV. This clone was counted only a few times. Its antigen is currently unknown. Isolation of CD4+ naive, central memory, regulatory and stem cell-like memory cells was achieved by sorting via CD45RO/CCR7/CD25/CD127/CD95/CD27. General study findings and limits: Within each of all four CD4+ subsets, Type 1 diabetes patients had TCRB CDR3s that were moderately but significantly shorter.

Expressed TCRB transcripts were sequenced after all isolated RNA was converted to cDNA. Repertoires were generated with immunoSEQ multiplex PCR, while TCRdb's copy carries only in-frame clones and drops some. The table includes about 710,000 clones, over 11% detected once. The chain joins TRBV11-2 to TRBJ2-7, with 8 bases that match TRBD1. Source material: naive CD4+ T cells from blood. This TCR derives from a man younger than 30 with type 1 diabetes. CDR3 sequence reads: CASSSLRDRTAYEQYF. For the CDR3, the DNA is TGTGCCAGCAGCTCCCTAAGGGACAGGACGGCCTACGAGCAGTACTTC.